These T cell receptor beta chains were read from a single sample in a study of T cells in lung cancer brain metastases. Some clones are missing from TCRdb's copy, which holds only in-frame ones; the method was immunoSEQ multiplex PCR. The top ten clones hold 3% to 4% of a sample with roughly 800 clones, 90% of them seen once. Input material: tumor tissue from the primary lung tumor. These receptors were obtained from a woman in her sixties or seventies with non-small cell lung cancer. The CDR3 runs from the conserved cysteine through the conserved F or W. D genes are given only for firm matches. Only some rows state a clone size, as once, few, many or a class for expanded clones.

j_call | d_call | clone_size | v_call | cdr3_nt | cdr3_aa
TRBJ2-3 | NA | NA | TRBV4-2 | TGTGCCAGCAGCCAAGATGAGGGGAACATCGCAGATACGCAGTATTTT | CASSQDEGNIADTQYF
TRBJ1-4 | NA | NA | TRBV28 | TGTGCCAGCAGTTTGGGGGACGGGCGCCACGAAAAACTGTTTTTT | CASSLGDGRHEKLFF
TRBJ2-1 | TRBD2 | NA | TRBV7-9 | TGTGCCAGCAGCTGGGGACTACTGGAGCAGTTCTTC | CASSWGLLEQFF
TRBJ2-7 | NA | once | TRBV10-1 | TGCGCCAGCAGTGAGTCTGAAAGGGGATGGGGGCAGTACTTC | CASSESERGWGQYF
TRBJ1-1 | NA | NA | TRBV28 | TGTGCCAGCCGCGGCAGGCCCGAAGCTTTCTTT | CASRGRPEAFF
TRBJ1-1 | NA | NA | TRBV11-2 | TGTGCCAGCAGCTTAGCCACTGAAGCTTTCTTT | CASSLATEAFF
TRBJ2-3 | NA | NA | TRBV7-9 | TGTGCCAGCAAGGTGGCAGCTGATTGGTATTTT | CASKVAADWYF
TRBJ1-1 | NA | NA | TRBV28 | TGTGCCAGCAGTTTGGACAATCCGGTCAAAGCTTTCTTT | CASSLDNPVKAFF
TRBJ1-1 | NA | NA | TRBV19 | TGTGCCAGTAGTATATGGGCAGGGAACACTGAAGCTTTCTTT | CASSIWAGNTEAFF
TRBJ2-7 | TRBD2 | NA | TRBV5-1 | TGCGCCAGCAGCACGGGGGGAGACTCGTCCATGTACGAGCAGTACTTC | CASSTGGDSSMYEQYF
TRBJ2-3 | NA | NA | TRBV10-3 | TGTGCCATCAGTGGACCTAGCGTAAACACAGATACGCAGTATTTT | CAISGPSVNTDTQYF
TRBJ1-2 | NA | once | TRBV21-1 | TGTGCCAGCAGCACCAGACAAGGAAGGACCTATGGCTACACCTTC | CASSTRQGRTYGYTF